A selection of T cell receptor beta chains follows, all from one sample in a study of blood T cell repertoires in COVID-19. Measured with immunoSEQ multiplex PCR; TCRdb has only the in-frame clones, and not every one. The table shows hundreds of thousands of clones, with about nine tenths occurring only once. The specimen was PBMCs or T cells enriched from blood (not recorded which). The receptors were sampled from a woman in her fifties or sixties who had been exposed to COVID-19. CDR3s include the opening cysteine and the closing phenylalanine or tryptophan. A D gene is named only where the DNA matches it firmly. Clone size is shown for a subset of rows, as once, few, many or a class of expanded clone.

v_call	d_call	j_call	clone_size	cdr3_nt	cdr3_aa
TRBV10-3	.	TRBJ1-6	.	TGTGCCATCAGAGCCTCCTATAATTCACCCCTCCACTTT	CAIRASYNSPLHF
TRBV15	.	TRBJ2-7	few	TGTGCCACCAGCAGTTTTAGTAACAGGGCCACCTACGAGCAGTACTTC	CATSSFSNRATYEQYF
TRBV3-1/TRBV3-2	TRBD2	TRBJ2-5	.	TGTGCCAGCAGCCAAGGGACTAGCGGGGGAGAGACCCAGTACTTC	CASSQGTSGGETQYF
TRBV7-8	.	TRBJ1-1	.	TGTGCCAGCAGCTTAGTGGCGAACACTGAAGCTTTCTTT	CASSLVANTEAFF
TRBV29-1	.	TRBJ2-2	few	TGCAGCGTCCGCGGGGGCAGCCCCACCGGGGAGCTGTTTTTT	CSVRGGSPTGELFF
TRBV14	.	TRBJ1-1	.	TGTGCCAGCAGCCAAACAGGCACTGAAGCTTTCTTT	CASSQTGTEAFF
TRBV3-1/TRBV3-2	.	TRBJ1-2	.	TGTGCCAGCAGCCAAAGGGAGAGGATGTTCCGGGACTATGGCTACACCTTC	CASSQRERMFRDYGYTF
TRBV15	.	TRBJ1-2	.	TGTGCCACCAGCAGAGCAGGAGGGAGCTATGGCTACACCTTC	CATSRAGGSYGYTF
TRBV5-4	TRBD2	TRBJ2-5	.	TGTGCCAGCAGCTTCAAACTAGCGGGGGGAGAGACCCAGTACTTC	CASSFKLAGGETQYF
TRBV6-5	.	TRBJ1-3	.	TGTGCCAGCTCCAGCCAGGTCTTCTCTGGAAACACCATATATTTT	CASSSQVFSGNTIYF
TRBV30	.	TRBJ2-7	.	TGTGCCTGGGGGCGTGGGGGGAAGGGCTCCTACGAGCAGTACTTC	CAWGRGGKGSYEQYF
TRBV5-4	.	TRBJ2-3	once	TGTGCCAGCGGCTCCCAAACATATAATACGCAGTATTTT	CASGSQTYNTQYF
TRBV28	TRBD1	TRBJ1-6	.	TGTGCCAGCAGGTCGGGACAGGGAGGGTCACCCCTCCACTTT	CASRSGQGGSPLHF
TRBV19	.	TRBJ2-3	.	TGTGCCAGTAGTATTTGGCCCACAGATACGCAGTATTTT	CASSIWPTDTQYF
TRBV29-1	TRBD2	TRBJ2-1	.	TGCAGCGTTGAAGAAGTCCTAGCGGGGGGGGACAATGAGCAGTTCTTC	CSVEEVLAGGDNEQFF
TRBV6-1	.	TRBJ2-7	.	TGTGCCAGCAGTGAAGCCTCTCCGATCGGCGAGCAGTACTTC	CASSEASPIGEQYF
TRBV9	.	TRBJ2-2	.	TGTGCCAGCAGCGTAGTACCGGGTACCACCGGGGAGCTGTTTTTT	CASSVVPGTTGELFF
TRBV4-1	.	TRBJ1-5	few	TGCGCCAGCAGCCAAGACAGGGTTCGCAATCAGCCCCAGCATTTT	CASSQDRVRNQPQHF
TRBV29-1	TRBD1	TRBJ2-3	.	TGCAGCGTTGGGGGCTCGGGGACAGGGGGAGGCACAGATACGCAGTATTTT	CSVGGSGTGGGTDTQYF
TRBV19	.	TRBJ2-4	.	TGTGCCAGTAGCGGTCAAGAACTGGCCAAAAACATTCAGTACTTC	CASSGQELAKNIQYF
TRBV2	.	TRBJ1-6	once	TGTGCCAGCAGACAGGGAAGTAATTCACCCCTCCACTTT	CASRQGSNSPLHF
TRBV5-4	.	TRBJ2-4	.	TGTGCCAGCAGCTCAAGAGGGGGGGCCGGCAAAAACATTCAGTACTTC	CASSSRGGAGKNIQYF
TRBV20-1	.	TRBJ2-7	.	TGCAGTGCTAAATCAACCTACGAGCAGTACTTC	CSAKSTYEQYF
TRBV3-1/TRBV3-2	TRBD2	TRBJ2-5	.	TGTGCCAGCAGCCAAGATCGGGCGGGGGGTCGAGAGACCCAGTACTTC	CASSQDRAGGRETQYF
TRBV4-2	TRBD2	TRBJ2-5	.	TGTGCCAGCAGCCCTAGTGGGGGGGTTTCTCAAGAGACCCAGTACTTC	CASSPSGGVSQETQYF
TRBV28	TRBD1	TRBJ1-2	.	TGTGCCAGCAGGAAACCGGACAGGAACTATGGCTACACCTTC	CASRKPDRNYGYTF
TRBV25-1	TRBD2	TRBJ2-3	.	TGTGCCAGCAGTGAATATGGAATTAGCGGGGGACCAGATACGCAGTATTTT	CASSEYGISGGPDTQYF
TRBV28	TRBD1	TRBJ1-1	.	TGTGCCAGCAGTCCCAGGACAGGGTTCCATCTTGCTTTCTTT	CASSPRTGFHLAFF
TRBV29-1	TRBD2	TRBJ2-3	.	TGCAGCGTAACTAGCGGGGGGACTAGCACAGATACGCAGTATTTT	CSVTSGGTSTDTQYF
TRBV6-6	.	TRBJ1-1	.	TGTGCCAGCAGTCCGGCGAGGGGGAGGGACTGGGACACTGAAGCTTTCTTT	CASSPARGRDWDTEAFF
TRBV5-1	TRBD1	TRBJ2-7	.	TGCGCCAGCAGCGGGGGACAGGGAATTTACGAGCAGTACTTC	CASSGGQGIYEQYF
TRBV30	.	TRBJ1-6	.	TGTGCCTGGAGAATGCGGGATTCACCCCTCCACTTT	CAWRMRDSPLHF
TRBV20-1	TRBD1	TRBJ1-6	.	TGCAGTGCTAGTCCCTTTCAGGGGGTAGGAAATTCACCCCTCCACTTT	CSASPFQGVGNSPLHF
TRBV4-1	.	TRBJ2-3	.	TGCGCCAGCAGGGGGGGGGCTAGCACAGATACGCAGTATTTT	CASRGGASTDTQYF
TRBV18	.	TRBJ2-5	.	TGTGCCAGCTCACCCGCCCGGCAGGGTGGGGTCGAGACCCAGTACTTC	CASSPARQGGVETQYF
TRBV2	.	TRBJ2-7	few	TGTGCCAGCAGGCGGATCGGTAACGAGCAGTACTTC	CASRRIGNEQYF
TRBV5-4	.	TRBJ1-1	.	TGTGCCAGCAGCTTGGATGGGGGAGGCACTGAAGCTTTCTTT	CASSLDGGGTEAFF
TRBV4-1	TRBD1	TRBJ1-4	.	TGCGCCAGCAGCCAGGAGGGGACAGGGGGTGAAAAACTGTTTTTT	CASSQEGTGGEKLFF
TRBV11-1	.	TRBJ2-5	.	TGTGCCAGCAGCTCCGGACTCAAAGAGACCCAGTACTTC	CASSSGLKETQYF
TRBV6-5	TRBD2	TRBJ2-7	.	TGTGCCAGCAGTTACCGGGGGGGAAGGAGCTCCTACGAGCAGTACTTC	CASSYRGGRSSYEQYF
TRBV18	TRBD1	TRBJ2-3	.	TGTGCCAGCTCGCGGACAGGGGTGGCAGATACGCAGTATTTT	CASSRTGVADTQYF
TRBV19	.	TRBJ2-6	.	TGTGCCAGTAGTATAAGGACTTCTGGGGCCAACGTCCTGACTTTC	CASSIRTSGANVLTF
TRBV28	TRBD1	TRBJ1-2	.	TGTGCCAGCAGCCGGGACAGGACTTATGGCTACACCTTC	CASSRDRTYGYTF
TRBV9	.	TRBJ1-1	.	TGTGCCAGCAGCCCCATGACAGTGAACACTGAAGCTTTCTTT	CASSPMTVNTEAFF
TRBV6-1	.	TRBJ1-6	.	TGTGCCAGCAGTGAACTTGCCAGCCTGGAGAATTCACCCCTCCACTTT	CASSELASLENSPLHF
TRBV14	TRBD1	TRBJ1-1	.	TGTGCCAGCAGCCATACGGACAGGACTGAAGCTTTCTTT	CASSHTDRTEAFF
TRBV28	.	TRBJ1-5	.	TGTGCCACCGGGGGTATTTATAGCAATCAGCCCCAGCATTTT	CATGGIYSNQPQHF
TRBV18	TRBD2	TRBJ2-7	.	TGTGCCAGCTCACGCTCGGGGACTAGCGGTCCCTACGAGCAGTACTTC	CASSRSGTSGPYEQYF
TRBV28	.	TRBJ1-6	.	TGTGCCAGCAGTTTAGCCTCAGGGTCGAGTTCACCCCTCCACTTT	CASSLASGSSSPLHF
TRBV2	TRBD1	TRBJ1-5	few	TGTGCCAGCAGCTTCGAAAGAGGGGGCTTTCAGCCCCAGCATTTT	CASSFERGGFQPQHF
TRBV6-4	TRBD1	TRBJ2-1	.	TGTGCCAGCAGTGAGGGAGGGACAGGGGGCAATGAGCAGTTCTTC	CASSEGGTGGNEQFF
TRBV6-4	TRBD1	TRBJ2-1	.	TGTGCCAGCAGCGCTGCCCGGGACAGCTCCTACAATGAGCAGTTCTTC	CASSAARDSSYNEQFF
TRBV20-1	.	TRBJ2-7	.	TGCAGTGCTAGACGGGGGTACGAGCAGTACTTC	CSARRGYEQYF
TRBV2	TRBD1	TRBJ1-5	.	TGTGCCAGCAGAGGACAGGGGGCTACGCATCAGCCCCAGCATTTT	CASRGQGATHQPQHF
TRBV20-1	.	TRBJ2-5	.	TGCAGTGCTGAGAAAGAGACCCAGTACTTC	CSAEKETQYF
TRBV6-5	.	TRBJ1-1	.	TGTGCCAGCAGTACAGGACGGAGAATGAACACTGAAGCTTTCTTT	CASSTGRRMNTEAFF
TRBV5-1	TRBD2	TRBJ2-3	.	TGCGCCAGCAGCTTAGCGGGGGCCGACACAGATACGCAGTATTTT	CASSLAGADTDTQYF